This T cell receptor (beta chain) was identified in a study of blood T cells in healthy people across ages. CDR3 length equals 15 residues. The V gene's germline CDR1 is SQVTM and CDR2 ANQGSEA. Concerning this clonotype: Germline is not matched at one junction end, which may reflect a read error.

PCR was performed a second time for about 7 to 11 cycles using a sample-barcoded 5' primer and a J-beta primer mix. One entry per CDR3 protein, called by TCRdb with MiXCR from the 5' RACE reads. Here the sample spans 1.6 million or so distinct CDR3 sequences, about 32% being singletons. This chain connects TRBV29-1 to TRBJ2-2, with D perhaps matching TRBD2 (6 bases). Sequenced sample: blood. The TCR was taken from a woman aged 25 to 39 in good health. The CDR3 DNA reads TGCAGCGTTGAGGACGGGAGACTAAACACCGGGGAGTTGTTTTTT. Encoded protein: CSVEDGRLNTGELFF.